This T cell receptor (beta chain) was identified in a study of shared clonotypes between healthy human individuals. As concerns this clone: The antigen is not known.

Study-wide results and limits: Among donors, clonotype sharing was expected to be affected by sequencing depth.

Every unsorted PBMC PCR replicate was loaded with 300 ng DNA, about 30,000 T cell genomes. Sequenced by immunoSEQ multiplex PCR; TCRdb stores in-frame clones only, minus some. Among more than 400,000 clones listed, more than 65% were seen once. The germline CDR1 and CDR2 sequences are SGHAT and FQDESV (reference sequence). The CDR3 spans 14 residues. V lost 4 bases to trimming and J lost 1 base, with 9 bases between them. The clonotype originates from a woman aged 40 to 49 in good health. Some clones in this sample may be carry-over from other donors' samples. The chain joins TRBV11-1 to TRBJ2-3; D is possibly TRBD2 (5 bases). Sample: PBMCs. This CDR3 reads CASSSTRGTDTQYF. CDR3 nucleotide sequence: TGTGCCAGCAGCTCTACGCGGGGCACAGATACGCAGTATTTT. Supplemented by reference TRBV11-1 and TRBJ2-3, the full variable domain reads EAEVAQSPRYKITEKSQAVAFWCDPISGHATLYWYRQILGQGPELLVQFQDESVVDDSQLPKDRFSAERLKGVDSTLKIQPAELGDSAMYLCASSSTRGTDTQYFGPGTRLTVL.